These T cell receptor beta chains were read from a single sample in a study of T cells in Graves' hyperthyroidism and ophthalmopathy. From the multiplex PCR reads, TCRdb called clonotypes with MiXCR, one entry per CDR3 protein. The table records around 200,000 distinct CDR3 sequences, approximately 17% of them present only once. The specimen was blood. The receptors were gathered from a woman between 50 and 59 years old with Graves' hyperthyroidism. The CDR3 runs from the conserved cysteine through the conserved F or W. D genes are given only for firm matches. Size tells how often a clone was seen (once, few, many) or the class of an expanded clone, and some rows leave it out.

>TRBD1|TRBV5-1|TRBJ2-3|many
CASSPTGQITGVTDTQYF
TGCGCCAGCAGCCCAACGGGACAGATTACCGGGGTCACAGATACGCAGTATTTT
>TRBD2|TRBV2|TRBJ2-3|NA
CASRDTLAGGSGDTQYF
TGTGCCAGCAGAGATACTCTAGCGGGGGGGTCAGGAGATACGCAGTATTTT
>NA|TRBV20-1|TRBJ2-7|NA
CSARDVSPYEQYF
TGCAGTGCTAGAGATGTTAGCCCCTACGAGCAGTACTTC
>TRBD1|TRBV2|TRBJ1-5|NA
CASRGDRAVQPQHF
TGTGCCAGCAGGGGTGACAGGGCGGTTCAGCCCCAGCATTTT
>NA|TRBV7-9|TRBJ1-1|many
CASNQLTGNTEAFF
TGTGCCAGCAACCAACTGACAGGGAACACTGAAGCTTTCTTT
>NA|TRBV3-1|TRBJ1-3|many
CASSRGTVSDHIYF
TGTGCCAGCAGTCGGGGGACTGTTTCGGACCATATATATTTT
>NA|TRBV28|TRBJ1-5|many
CASSLIGQGYQPQHF
TGTGCCAGCAGTTTAATCGGGCAGGGGTATCAGCCCCAGCATTTT
>TRBD1|TRBV9|TRBJ2-2|many
CASSFTGDPNTGELFF
TGTGCCAGCAGCTTCACAGGGGACCCGAACACCGGGGAGCTGTTTTTT
>NA|TRBV5-1|TRBJ1-1|NA
CASSSQTGNTEAFF
TGCGCCAGCAGCTCGCAGACAGGGAACACTGAAGCTTTCTTT
>NA|TRBV20-1|TRBJ2-3|many
CSARVTKDTQYF
TGCAGTGCTAGAGTCACCAAGGATACGCAGTATTTT
>NA|TRBV9|TRBJ1-1|many
CASSPQGPRVDEAFF
TGTGCCAGCAGCCCCCAGGGGCCACGAGTGGATGAAGCTTTCTTT
>NA|TRBV5-1|TRBJ2-3|many
CASSSGSTDTQYF
TGCGCCAGCAGCTCAGGGTCCACAGATACGCAGTATTTT
>NA|TRBV20-1|TRBJ1-5|many
CSARGRGNNQPQHF
TGCAGTGCTAGAGGGAGGGGGAACAATCAGCCCCAGCATTTT
>NA|TRBV5-1|TRBJ1-1|many
CASSQGPGILGTEAFF
TGCGCCAGCAGCCAAGGGCCGGGTATTTTAGGCACTGAAGCTTTCTTT
>NA|TRBV10-3|TRBJ2-2|many
CAISGDTGELFF
TGTGCCATCTCAGGGGACACCGGGGAGCTGTTTTTT
>TRBD2|TRBV12-3/TRBV12-4|TRBJ2-6|many
CASSLMRGAERTSGANVLTF
TGTGCCAGCAGTTTAATGCGGGGGGCAGAAAGGACCTCTGGGGCCAACGTCCTGACTTTC
>TRBD1|TRBV6-6|TRBJ1-3|many
CASSYVRGPGNTIYF
TGTGCCAGCAGTTACGTCAGGGGGCCTGGAAACACCATATATTTT
>TRBD2|TRBV7-8|TRBJ2-7|NA
CASSSERGWSEQYF
TGTGCCAGCAGCTCCGAGCGGGGGTGGAGTGAGCAGTACTTC
>NA|TRBV20-1|TRBJ1-4|many
CSALEGPLEKLFF
TGCAGTGCGTTAGAGGGCCCGCTGGAAAAACTGTTTTTT
>NA|TRBV6-1|TRBJ1-2|many
CASRPPGGNGYTF
TGTGCCAGCAGACCCCCGGGTGGGAATGGCTACACCTTC
>NA|TRBV25-1|TRBJ2-5|many
CASSESTGRRKETQYF
TGTGCCAGCAGTGAATCCACGGGGCGAAGGAAAGAGACCCAGTACTTC
>NA|TRBV20-1|TRBJ2-3|many
CSARRSHTQYF
TGCAGTGCTAGACGCAGCCATACGCAGTATTTT
>NA|TRBV7-8|TRBJ2-7|many
CASSLRQTYEQYF
TGTGCCAGCAGCTTGCGGCAGACCTACGAGCAGTACTTC
>TRBD1|TRBV9|TRBJ2-1|NA
CASTQGWGEQFF
TGTGCCAGTACACAGGGGTGGGGCGAGCAGTTCTTC
>NA|TRBV28|TRBJ1-4|many
CASTRAGTATNEKLFF
TGTGCCAGCACGAGGGCAGGCACAGCAACTAATGAAAAACTGTTTTTT
>NA|TRBV5-1|TRBJ2-1|many
CASSLAPPYNEQFF
TGCGCCAGCAGCTTGGCCCCACCTTACAATGAGCAGTTCTTC
>NA|TRBV5-6|TRBJ1-1|NA
CASTGWQPKQVGAFF
TGTGCCAGCACTGGGTGGCAGCCCAAACAAGTGGGGGCTTTCTTT
>TRBD2|TRBV4-1|TRBJ2-7|few
CASSQDRLAVYEQYF
TGCGCCAGCAGCCAAGATCGACTAGCTGTTTACGAGCAGTACTTC
>NA|TRBV28|TRBJ1-1|few
CASESQTVNTEAFF
TGTGCCAGCGAATCCCAGACTGTGAACACTGAAGCTTTCTTT
>TRBD2|TRBV7-3|TRBJ2-7|many
CASSPGLAGAGGEQYF
TGTGCCAGCAGCCCGGGACTAGCGGGGGCGGGAGGGGAGCAGTACTTC
>NA|TRBV2|TRBJ1-4|NA
CASSDPNEKLFF
TGTGCCAGCAGTGACCCCAATGAAAAACTGTTTTTT
>TRBD1|TRBV5-1|TRBJ1-2|many
CASSLEQGANGYTF
TGCGCCAGCAGCTTAGAACAGGGGGCGAATGGCTACACCTTC
>TRBD1|TRBV7-2|TRBJ1-1|many
CASSTDRANTEAFF
TGTGCCAGCAGCACGGACAGGGCGAACACTGAAGCTTTCTTT
>NA|TRBV3-1|TRBJ1-6|NA
CASSQSSGWDSPLHF
TGTGCCAGCAGCCAAAGTTCGGGTTGGGATTCACCCCTCCACTTT
>NA|TRBV6-1|TRBJ1-6|many
CASKVGPGNSPLHF
TGTGCCAGCAAAGTCGGCCCTGGCAATTCACCCCTCCACTTT
>NA|TRBV7-9|TRBJ1-6|few
CASSLDRSSYNSPLHF
TGTGCCAGCAGCTTAGATCGAAGCTCCTATAATTCACCCCTCCACTTT
>NA|TRBV20-1|TRBJ2-5|NA
CSARGKGWYSSQETQYF
TGCAGTGCCCGGGGCAAGGGGTGGTATTCTAGCCAAGAGACCCAGTACTTC
>NA|TRBV6-1|TRBJ2-1|many
CASSGQFNEQFF
TGTGCCAGCAGTGGGCAGTTCAATGAGCAGTTCTTC
>NA|TRBV12-3/TRBV12-4|TRBJ1-4|NA
CASTLGRRVGEKLFF
TGTGCCAGCACCCTGGGGCGCCGGGTCGGTGAAAAACTGTTTTTT
>NA|TRBV20-1|TRBJ2-7|many
CSASQRTYEQYF
TGCAGTGCTTCACAGAGAACCTACGAGCAGTACTTC
>NA|TRBV7-2|TRBJ2-5|many
CATRRGWGEETQYF
TGTGCCACCCGTCGGGGGTGGGGAGAAGAGACCCAGTACTTC
>NA|TRBV6-1|TRBJ2-3|many
CASSYGYTDTQYF
TGTGCCAGCAGTTATGGGTACACAGATACGCAGTATTTT
>TRBD1|TRBV5-8|TRBJ1-5|many
CASSSGTGPNQPQHF
TGTGCCAGCAGCTCCGGGACAGGTCCGAATCAGCCCCAGCATTTT
>NA|TRBV6-1|TRBJ1-1|many
CASSEIPVAEAFF
TGTGCCAGCAGTGAAATTCCGGTCGCTGAAGCTTTCTTT
>NA|TRBV18|TRBJ1-1|many
CASSTPGGRNTEAFF
TGTGCCAGCTCAACCCCCGGGGGCCGGAACACTGAAGCTTTCTTT
>NA|TRBV18|TRBJ1-1|many
CASSPSRTEAFF
TGTGCCAGCTCACCTTCCCGCACTGAAGCTTTCTTT
>NA|TRBV7-2|TRBJ1-6|NA
CASRPGLLRNSPLHF
TGTGCCAGCAGACCGGGACTGCTTCGAAATTCACCCCTCCACTTT
>NA|TRBV29-1|TRBJ1-2|many
CSVEPGPLRQFPLNYGYTF
TGCAGCGTTGAACCCGGACCCCTCCGACAGTTTCCCCTTAACTATGGCTACACCTTC
>NA|TRBV19|TRBJ2-5|NA
CASSLGEVAYQETQYF
TGTGCCAGTAGTCTTGGGGAGGTAGCGTACCAAGAGACCCAGTACTTC
>TRBD2|TRBV20-1|TRBJ2-7|NA
CSAISGGVNEQYF
TGCAGTGCTATTAGCGGGGGGGTCAACGAGCAGTACTTC
>NA|TRBV10-3|TRBJ1-6|NA
CAISESETGPSSYNSPVHF
TGTGCCATCAGTGAGTCGGAGACAGGACCAAGCTCCTATAATTCACCCGTCCACTTT
>TRBD1|TRBV19|TRBJ1-1|NA
CATLDRGLTEAFF
TGTGCCACCCTGGACAGGGGGCTAACTGAAGCTTTCTTT
>TRBD2|TRBV11-2|TRBJ2-3|many
CASSFIAGGTDTQYF
TGTGCCAGCAGCTTTATAGCGGGGGGCACAGATACGCAGTATTTT
>NA|TRBV24-1|TRBJ2-1|many
CATSEDLLGDNEQFF
TGTGCCACCAGTGAAGACTTACTAGGGGACAATGAGCAGTTCTTC